This T cell receptor beta chain derives from a study of blood T cell repertoires in COVID-19. Overall study context: Collection of acute and convalescent COVID-19 samples took place in the United States, Italy and Spain.

Original processing methods: Nucleated cell counts were estimated from reference gene primer amplification. Data came from immunoSEQ multiplex PCR; TCRdb stores just in-frame clones and leaves some out. Clone size and V and J calls were adopted from that table, with D and trimming inferred from the DNA. This table has about 200,000 clones, 86% appearing once. The specimen was peripheral blood. The clonotype originates from a man aged 50 to 59 with acute or convalescent COVID-19.

The CDR3 is CASSQEGQGTDTQYF. CDR3 nucleotide sequence: TGCGCCAGCAGCCAAGAAGGACAGGGAACAGATACGCAGTATTTT. The chain combines TRBV4-1 with TRBJ2-3, with 8 bases fitting TRBD1. The J segment lost 3 bases and the V segment lost 0 bases, leaving 2 bases of the junction unmatched. Germline CDR1 reads MGHRA; CDR2 reads YSYEKL. The CDR3 runs to 15 residues.